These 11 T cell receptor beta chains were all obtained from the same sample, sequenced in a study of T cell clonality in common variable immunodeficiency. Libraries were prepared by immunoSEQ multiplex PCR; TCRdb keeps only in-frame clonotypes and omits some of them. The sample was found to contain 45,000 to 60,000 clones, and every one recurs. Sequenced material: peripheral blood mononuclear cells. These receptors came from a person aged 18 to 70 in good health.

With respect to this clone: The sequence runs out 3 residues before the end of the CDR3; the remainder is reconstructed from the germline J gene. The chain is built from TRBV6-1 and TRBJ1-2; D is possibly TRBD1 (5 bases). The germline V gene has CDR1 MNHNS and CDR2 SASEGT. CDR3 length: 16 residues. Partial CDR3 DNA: TGTGCCAGCAGTGAATTAGGCGGGGGAGCCTACAATGAC. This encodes CASSELGGGAYND. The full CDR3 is CASSELGGGAYNDYTF.

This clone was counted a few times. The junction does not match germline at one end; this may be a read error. The sequenced CDR3 bases are TGTGCCGGCAGTTACTCCGGGACAGGGGAGACACCC. This sequence encodes CAGSYSGTGETP. The complete CDR3 protein is CAGSYSGTGETPLHF. The chain links TRBV6-2 or TRBV6-3 to TRBJ1-6; 10 bases match TRBD1. The read terminates 3 residues before the CDR3 end, so the remaining end is supplied by the germline J gene. This CDR3 has 15 residues. Germline V gene lookup returns CDR1 MNHEY and CDR2 SVGEGT.

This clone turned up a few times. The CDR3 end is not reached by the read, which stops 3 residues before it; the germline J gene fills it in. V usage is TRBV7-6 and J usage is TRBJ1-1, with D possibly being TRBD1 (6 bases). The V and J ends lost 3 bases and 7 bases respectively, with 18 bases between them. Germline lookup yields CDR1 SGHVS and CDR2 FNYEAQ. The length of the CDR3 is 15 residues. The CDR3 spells CASSLGKTGLSEAFF. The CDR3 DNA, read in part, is TGTGCCAGCAGCTTGGGGAAAACAGGGTTGAGTGAA.

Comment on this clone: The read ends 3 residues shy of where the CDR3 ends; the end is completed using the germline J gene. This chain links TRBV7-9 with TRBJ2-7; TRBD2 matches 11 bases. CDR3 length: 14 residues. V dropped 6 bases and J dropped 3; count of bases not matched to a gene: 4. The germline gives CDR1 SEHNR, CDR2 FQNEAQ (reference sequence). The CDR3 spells CASRPGLAVYEQYF. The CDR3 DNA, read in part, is TGTGCCAGCAGACCGGGACTAGCGGTCTACGAG.

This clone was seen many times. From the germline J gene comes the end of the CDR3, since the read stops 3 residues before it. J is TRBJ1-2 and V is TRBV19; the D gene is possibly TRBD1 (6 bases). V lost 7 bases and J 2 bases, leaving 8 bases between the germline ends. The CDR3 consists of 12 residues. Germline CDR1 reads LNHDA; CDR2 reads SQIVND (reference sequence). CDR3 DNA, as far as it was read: TGTGCCAGTAAGAGGGGGAACTATGGC. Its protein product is CASKRGNYG. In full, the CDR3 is CASKRGNYGYTF.

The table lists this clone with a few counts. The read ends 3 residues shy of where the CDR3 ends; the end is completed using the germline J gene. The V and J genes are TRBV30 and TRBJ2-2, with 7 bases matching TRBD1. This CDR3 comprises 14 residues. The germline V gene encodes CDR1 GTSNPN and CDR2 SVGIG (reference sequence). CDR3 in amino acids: CAWRTGTANSPLFF. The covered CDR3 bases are TGTGCCTGGAGGACCGGGACAGCTAATTCACCG.

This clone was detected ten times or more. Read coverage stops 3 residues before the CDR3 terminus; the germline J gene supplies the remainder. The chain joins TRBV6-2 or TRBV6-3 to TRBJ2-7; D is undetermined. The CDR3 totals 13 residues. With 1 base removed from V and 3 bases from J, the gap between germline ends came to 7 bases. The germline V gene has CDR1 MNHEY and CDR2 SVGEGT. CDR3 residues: CASSYYAGYEQYF. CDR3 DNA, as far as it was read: TGTGCCAGCAGTTACTATGCAGGCTACGAG.

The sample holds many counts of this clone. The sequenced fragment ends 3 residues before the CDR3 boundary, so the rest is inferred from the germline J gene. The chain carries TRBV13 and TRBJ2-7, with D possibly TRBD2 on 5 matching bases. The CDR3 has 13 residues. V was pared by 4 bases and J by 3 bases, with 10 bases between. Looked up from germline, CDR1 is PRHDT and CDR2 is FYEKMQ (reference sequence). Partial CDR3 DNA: TGTGCCAGCAGCTCCCGAGAGGGCTACGAG. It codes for CASSSREGYE. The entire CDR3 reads CASSSREGYEQYF.

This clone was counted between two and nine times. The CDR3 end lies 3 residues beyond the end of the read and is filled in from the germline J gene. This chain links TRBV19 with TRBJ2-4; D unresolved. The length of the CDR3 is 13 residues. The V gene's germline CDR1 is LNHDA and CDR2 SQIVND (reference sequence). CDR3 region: CASSIGFTSGQYF. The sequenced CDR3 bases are TGTGCCAGTAGTATAGGGTTTACATCAGGT.

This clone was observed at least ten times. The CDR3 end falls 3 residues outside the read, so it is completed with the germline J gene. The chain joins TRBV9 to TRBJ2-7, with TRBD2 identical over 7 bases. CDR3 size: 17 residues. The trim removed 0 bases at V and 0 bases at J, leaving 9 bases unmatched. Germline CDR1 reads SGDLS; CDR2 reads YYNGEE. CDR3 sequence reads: CASSVVVGRGSSYEQYF. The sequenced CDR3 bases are TGTGCCAGCAGCGTAGTAGTAGGGAGGGGCAGCTCCTACGAG.

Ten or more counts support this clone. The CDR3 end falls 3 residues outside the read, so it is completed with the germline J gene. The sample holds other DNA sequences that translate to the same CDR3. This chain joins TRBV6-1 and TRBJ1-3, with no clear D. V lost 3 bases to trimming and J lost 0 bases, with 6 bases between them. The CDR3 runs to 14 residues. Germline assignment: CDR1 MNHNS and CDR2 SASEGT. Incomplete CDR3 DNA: TGTGCCAGCAGTGAGACATACTCTGGAAACACC. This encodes CASSETYSGNT. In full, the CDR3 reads CASSETYSGNTIYF.